The clone carrying this T cell receptor beta chain has ten or more counts. Antigen: not known. The data stem from a study of T cell repertoires in cytomegalovirus infection. Study-wide background: Indications of both CMV infection and matching HLA type were provided by public TCR beta signatures.

With 2 bases removed from V and 3 bases from J, the gap between germline ends came to 9 bases. In germline, CDR1 is SGHTA, CDR2 FQGNSA. CDR3 length: 14 residues. Each CDR3 protein is one row after TCRdb ran MiXCR on the reads. The data hold 100,000 to 150,000 distinct CDR3 sequences, with less than 9.5% observed a single time. Study-wide results and caveats: Dominant in the ex vivo response were TCR beta clonotypes restricted by HLA-C and specific for CMV. Frequencies of public TCR beta families were cumulated, and this identified carriers of CMV plus the relevant HLA.

The rearrangement links TRBV7-2 to TRBJ2-3, with D unresolved. The clonotype comes from a human donor in good health (CMV status not recorded). Some clones in this sample may be carry-over from other donors' samples. The sequencing sample was made of PBMCs. CDR3 sequence reads: CASSLNPRTDTQYF. CDR3 sequence (DNA): TGTGCCAGCAGCTTAAACCCTAGGACAGATACGCAGTATTTT. The whole variable domain, remainder taken from reference TRBV7-2 and TRBJ2-3, is GAGVSQSPSNKVTEKGKDVELRCDPISGHTALYWYRQSLGQGLEFLIYFQGNSAPDKSGLPSDRFSAERTGGSVSTLTIQRTQQEDSAVYLCASSLNPRTDTQYFGPGTRLTVL.